This T cell receptor beta chain was identified during a study of cytomegalovirus exposure and HLA in healthy donors. CDR1 and CDR2 from the germline V gene are MGHRA and YSYEKL. The CDR3 is 15 amino acids. It was with 60 Vbeta and 13 Jbeta primers that the PCR ran. TCRdb's copy holds only in-frame clones and misses some; the assay was immunoSEQ multiplex PCR. This repertoire includes 90,000 to 150,000 clones. Sequences were obtained from PBMCs. This sequence joins TRBV4-1 and TRBJ2-5, with TRBD2 matching over 12 bases. The J call could be wrong; TRBJ2-7 is a better fit for the DNA end. The TCR sequence derives from a man aged 18 to 29 in good health and CMV-seronegative. CDR3 loop: CASSQVLAGGNEQYF. Written as DNA, the CDR3 is TGCGCCAGCAGCCAAGTGCTAGCGGGAGGGAACGAGCAGTACTTC.